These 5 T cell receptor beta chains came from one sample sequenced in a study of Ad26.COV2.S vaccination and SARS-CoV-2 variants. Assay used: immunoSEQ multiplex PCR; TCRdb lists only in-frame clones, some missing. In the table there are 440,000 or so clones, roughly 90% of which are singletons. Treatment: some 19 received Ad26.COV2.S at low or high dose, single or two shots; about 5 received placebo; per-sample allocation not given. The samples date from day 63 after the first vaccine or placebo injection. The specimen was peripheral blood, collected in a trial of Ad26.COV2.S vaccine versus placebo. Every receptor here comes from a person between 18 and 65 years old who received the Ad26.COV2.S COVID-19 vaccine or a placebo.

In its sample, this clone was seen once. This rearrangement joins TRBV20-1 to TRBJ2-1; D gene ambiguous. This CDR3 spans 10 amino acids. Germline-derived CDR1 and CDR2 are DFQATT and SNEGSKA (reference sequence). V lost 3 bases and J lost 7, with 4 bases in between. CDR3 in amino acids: CSASFNEQFF. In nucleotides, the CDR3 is TGCAGTGCTAGTTTTAATGAGCAGTTCTTC.

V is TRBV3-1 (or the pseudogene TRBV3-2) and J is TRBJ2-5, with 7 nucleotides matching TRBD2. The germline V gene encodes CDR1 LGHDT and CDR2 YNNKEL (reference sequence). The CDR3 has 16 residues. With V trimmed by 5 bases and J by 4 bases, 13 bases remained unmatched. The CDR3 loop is CASSGHAGVGAETQYF. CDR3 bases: TGTGCCAGCAGCGGACACGCGGGGGTAGGCGCAGAGACCCAGTACTTC.

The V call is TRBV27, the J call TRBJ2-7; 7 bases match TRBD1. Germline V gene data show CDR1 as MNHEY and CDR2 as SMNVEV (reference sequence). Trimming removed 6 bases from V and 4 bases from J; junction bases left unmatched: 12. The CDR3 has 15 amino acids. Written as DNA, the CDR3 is TGTGCCAGCAGGACTTTAGGACAGGCGTCGTACGAGCAGTACTTC. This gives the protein CASRTLGQASYEQYF.

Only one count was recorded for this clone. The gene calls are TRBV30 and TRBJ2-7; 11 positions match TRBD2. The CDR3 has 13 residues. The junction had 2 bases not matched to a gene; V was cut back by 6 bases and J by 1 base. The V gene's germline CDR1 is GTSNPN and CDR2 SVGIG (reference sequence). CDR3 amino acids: CACLAGGSYEQYF. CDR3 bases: TGTGCCTGCCTAGCGGGGGGTTCCTACGAGCAGTACTTC.

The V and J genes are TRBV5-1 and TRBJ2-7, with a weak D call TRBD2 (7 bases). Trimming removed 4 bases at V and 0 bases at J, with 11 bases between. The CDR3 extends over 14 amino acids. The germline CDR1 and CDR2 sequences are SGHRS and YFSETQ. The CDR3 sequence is CASSVGGASYEQYF. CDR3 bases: TGCGCCAGCAGCGTTGGGGGGGCCTCCTACGAGCAGTACTTC.